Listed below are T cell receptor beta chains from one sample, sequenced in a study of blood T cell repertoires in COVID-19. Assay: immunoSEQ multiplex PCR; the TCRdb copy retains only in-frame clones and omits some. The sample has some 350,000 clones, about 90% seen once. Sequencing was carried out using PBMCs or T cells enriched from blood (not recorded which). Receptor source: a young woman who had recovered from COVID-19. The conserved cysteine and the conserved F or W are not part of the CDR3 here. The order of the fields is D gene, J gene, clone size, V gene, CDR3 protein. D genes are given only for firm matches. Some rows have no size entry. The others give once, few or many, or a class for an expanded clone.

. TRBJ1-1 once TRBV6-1 ASSDRGGTEAF
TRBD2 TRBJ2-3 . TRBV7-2 ASSSVTLAGYTDTQY
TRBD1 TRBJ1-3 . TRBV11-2 ASSLPTGGHGNTIY
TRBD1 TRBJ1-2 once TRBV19 ASGDRIRGYT
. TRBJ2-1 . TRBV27 ASSRLRTVYNEQF
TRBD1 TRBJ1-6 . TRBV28 ASSSTGEVYNSPLH
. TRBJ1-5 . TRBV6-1 ASSDYSMGRVRHQPQH
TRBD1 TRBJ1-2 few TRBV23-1 ASSQSGTGGDYGYT
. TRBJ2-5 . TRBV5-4 ASSSQETQY
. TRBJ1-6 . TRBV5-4 ASSQEGAYNSPLH
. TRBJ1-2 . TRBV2 ASSYQARESHGYT
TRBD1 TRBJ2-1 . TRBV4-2 ASSQGQGQGFNEQF
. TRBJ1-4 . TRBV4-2 ASKPPQGEKLF
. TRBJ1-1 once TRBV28 ASSSYRVVF
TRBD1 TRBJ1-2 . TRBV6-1 ASSEPAGGNGYT
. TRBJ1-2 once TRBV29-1 SVEEGSAGGRGYT
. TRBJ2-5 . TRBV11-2 ASSPRQGGETQY
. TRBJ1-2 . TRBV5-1 ASSLERGRYGYT
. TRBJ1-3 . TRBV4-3 ASKGGSGNTIY
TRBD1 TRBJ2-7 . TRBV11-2 ASSGGQGMDGLSEQY
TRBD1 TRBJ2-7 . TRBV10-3 AISLPGWDRGHEQY
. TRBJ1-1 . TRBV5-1 ASSREGGNTEAF
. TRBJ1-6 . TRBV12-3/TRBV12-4 ASSLVVDSPLH
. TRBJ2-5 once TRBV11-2 ASSPNRVQETQY
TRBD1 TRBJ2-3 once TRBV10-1 ASSSLPRQGASDTQY
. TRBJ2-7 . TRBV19 ASSISVRGGKDEQY
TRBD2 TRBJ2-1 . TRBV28 ASNRLAGTYNEQF
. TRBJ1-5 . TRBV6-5 ASRSPGDQPQH
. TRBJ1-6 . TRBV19 ASSIDTGNNSPLH
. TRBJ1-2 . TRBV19 ASSTLGGPGYT
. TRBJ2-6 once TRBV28 ASSLEGSGANVLT
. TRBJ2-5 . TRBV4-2 ASSQDSGETQY
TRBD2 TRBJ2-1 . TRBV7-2 ASRERGGLGEQF
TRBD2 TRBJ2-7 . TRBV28 ASQPGGAVEQY
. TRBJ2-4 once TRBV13 ASSFGVAKNIQY
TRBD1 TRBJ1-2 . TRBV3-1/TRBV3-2 ASSQATGLYGYT
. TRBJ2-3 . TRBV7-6 ASSLGYRPRTDTQY
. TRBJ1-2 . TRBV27 ASSLSGGYNGYT
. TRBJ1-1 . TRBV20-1 SVQGDTEAF
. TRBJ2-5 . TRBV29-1 SVEGRAQETQY
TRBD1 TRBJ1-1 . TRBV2 ASNRDRGFSTEAF
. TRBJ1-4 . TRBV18 ASSPPSGFGEKLF
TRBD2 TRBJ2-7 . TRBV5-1 ASSFTGGSYEQY
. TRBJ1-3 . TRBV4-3 ASSQRWGNTIY
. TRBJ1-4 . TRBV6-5 ATGLRVEKLF
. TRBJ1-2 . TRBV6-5 ASRRTVNYGYT
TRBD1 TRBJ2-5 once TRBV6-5 ASSYRGRGETQY
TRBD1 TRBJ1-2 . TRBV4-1 ASSLPTGGRGYT
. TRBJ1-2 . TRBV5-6 ASSLGRGAYGYT
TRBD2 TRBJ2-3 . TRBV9 ASSAGLGRSTDTQY